These 13 T cell receptor beta chains were sequenced from one sample in a study of T cell clonotyping in hematopoietic cell transplantation. The protocol was immunoSEQ multiplex PCR, while the TCRdb copy is restricted to in-frame clones and leaves out a portion. In the table there are 5,000 or so clones, about 29% of which are singletons. Noted time point: recipient sample about 28 days before transplant, after cytoreduction. Sample: peripheral blood mononuclear cells, taken before stem cell transplant. These receptors all come from a middle-aged man with myelofibrosis. Some clones in this sample may be carry-over from other donors' samples.

The gene calls are TRBV30 and TRBJ1-1; 8 nucleotides align to TRBD1. Trimming at V came to 2 bases and at J to 11 bases, leaving 7 bases not matched to a gene. Germline assignment: CDR1 GTSNPN and CDR2 SVGIG (reference sequence). The CDR3 loop spans 12 amino acids. CDR3 sequence (DNA): TGTGCCTGGAGTAGGCAGACAGGGGAGGCTTTCTTT. Protein product: CAWSRQTGEAFF.

The chain has TRBV11-2 and TRBJ2-7; either TRBD1 or TRBD2 may fit D (5 bases each). Trimming cost V 0 bases and J 4 bases, with 10 bases left between them. Germline CDR1 SGHAT, CDR2 FQNNGV. The CDR3 length is 14 residues. The CDR3 nucleotides read TGTGCCAGCAGCTTAGATCGGGACGGATACGAGCAGTACTTC. Protein sequence: CASSLDRDGYEQYF.

The chain has TRBV29-1 and TRBJ2-1, with D maybe TRBD1 (5 bases). The germline V and J ends were trimmed by 0 bases and 4 bases, with 7 bases remaining between them. CDR3 length equals 13 residues. Germline V CDR1 and CDR2: SQVTM, ANQGSEA. CDR3 sequence (DNA): TGCAGCGTTGAAGATACAGGATACAATGAGCAGTTCTTC. It specifies CSVEDTGYNEQFF.

This chain connects TRBV11-2 to TRBJ1-5; D unclear. With 0 bases removed from V and 6 bases from J, the gap between germline ends came to 6 bases. The germline gives CDR1 SGHAT, CDR2 FQNNGV. This CDR3 comprises 13 residues. The CDR3 sequence is CASSLEWGQPQHF. The CDR3 DNA follows: TGTGCCAGCAGCTTAGAATGGGGTCAGCCCCAGCATTTT.

The J gene is TRBJ1-5, the V gene TRBV25-1; TRBD1 might be the D (5 bases). Germline loops: CDR1 MGHDK, CDR2 SYGVNS. The V end was cut by 6 bases, the J end by 1 base, with 16 bases between. The CDR3 spans 16 residues. The CDR3 protein is CASSPRDWGSNQPQHF. As DNA, the CDR3 is TGTGCCAGCAGCCCCAGGGACTGGGGGAGCAATCAGCCCCAGCATTTT.

The V gene is TRBV30, the J gene TRBJ2-7, with 7 bases identical to TRBD2. Germline CDR1 is GTSNPN and CDR2 is SVGIG (reference sequence). This CDR3 is built from 12 residues. The CDR3 sequence is CAWGTTPYEQYF. The CDR3 region has the DNA TGTGCTTGGGGGACTACCCCCTACGAGCAGTACTTC.

The chain couples TRBV6-5 to TRBJ2-7, with 7 positions matching TRBD1. The CDR3 spans 16 residues. The trim removed 1 base at V and 2 bases at J, leaving 8 bases unmatched. Germline V CDR1 and CDR2: MNHEY, SVGAGI. The DNA for the CDR3 is TGTGCCAGCAGTTACTACCCCGACAGGGACACCTACGAGCAGTACTTC. Translating gives CASSYYPDRDTYEQYF.

This clone was detected only a few times. This chain joins TRBV2 and TRBJ2-5, with TRBD2 identical over 9 bases. The CDR3 extends over 15 amino acids. Germline V CDR1 and CDR2: SNHLY, FYNNEI. V lost 6 bases, J lost 0 bases, and 5 bases stayed unmatched. In DNA, the CDR3 is TGTGCCAGCAGACGGCGGGGGGGGTACCAAGAGACCCAGTACTTC. It codes for CASRRRGGYQETQYF.

The chain carries TRBV30 and TRBJ1-5; D may be TRBD1 (6 bases). The CDR3 contains 13 residues. The germline V gene has CDR1 GTSNPN and CDR2 SVGIG (reference sequence). V shed 0 bases and J shed 6 bases, with 9 bases lying between them. This CDR3 reads CAWSVQGSQPQHF. The CDR3 coding sequence is TGTGCCTGGAGTGTACAGGGAAGTCAGCCCCAGCATTTT.

This chain uses TRBV30 with TRBJ1-5; possible D gene TRBD1, 6 bases. V was cut by 3 bases and J by 9 bases, with 18 bases left in between. This CDR3 spans 14 amino acids. Germline CDR1 is GTSNPN and CDR2 is SVGIG (reference sequence). The CDR3 here is CAWSGGPGGSPQHF. For the CDR3, the DNA is TGTGCCTGGAGCGGGGGCCCCGGGGGTTCGCCCCAGCATTTT.

This clone was seen only a few times. J is TRBJ1-5 and V is TRBV30, with D uncertain. The CDR3 length is 14 residues. V gave up 3 bases and J gave up 6 bases, with 15 bases separating them. Germline CDR1 reads GTSNPN; CDR2 reads SVGIG (reference sequence). CDR3 loop: CAWSASGLGQPQHF. In DNA form, the CDR3 reads TGTGCCTGGAGCGCCTCCGGATTGGGTCAGCCCCAGCATTTT.

The chain has TRBV30 and TRBJ1-1; 10 bases map to TRBD1. The junction had 5 bases not matched to a gene; V was cut back by 4 bases and J by 3 bases. The CDR3 is 14 residues long. Germline V gene sequence: CDR1 GTSNPN, CDR2 SVGIG (reference sequence). The DNA of the CDR3 is TGTGCCTGGATAAGGACAGGGGGGCACACTGAAGCTTTCTTT. Its protein is CAWIRTGGHTEAFF.

The CDR3 loop reads CAWRVGYGYTF. The CDR3 region has the DNA TGTGCCTGGAGGGTCGGCTATGGCTACACCTTC. The rearrangement joins TRBV30 to TRBJ1-2; no definite D call. This CDR3 contains 11 residues. Between the trimmed V and J ends, which lost 3 bases and 4 bases, there was a span of 6 bases. CDR1 GTSNPN and CDR2 SVGIG come from the germline V gene (reference sequence).